This TCR beta chain was captured in a study of cytomegalovirus exposure and HLA in healthy donors. Points from the study as a whole: Sequencing depth across donors, presence/absence analyses assumed, was roughly uniform. Relative to equally common others, HLA-associated TCR beta chains showed greater clonal expansion in a later analysis.

This CDR3 contains 15 residues. CDR1 KGHSH and CDR2 LQKENI come from the germline V gene. V dropped 1 base and J dropped 5; count of bases not matched to a gene: 5. Regarding this clone: The target antigen is unknown.

The PCR made use of 60 Vbeta and 13 Jbeta primers. Produced via immunoSEQ multiplex PCR; TCRdb's table is partial and in-frame only. The table includes 110,000 or so clones, 65% to 85% detected once. The chain is built from TRBV18 and TRBJ2-7; 10 positions match TRBD1. The TCR originated in a woman in her 30s in good health and CMV-seropositive. Material: PBMCs. The CDR3, as DNA: TGTGCCAGCTCACCACGGGGACAGGGGACGAACGAGCAGTACTTC. It encodes CASSPRGQGTNEQYF.